These T cell receptor beta chains were read from a single sample in a study of cytomegalovirus exposure and HLA in healthy donors. Sequencing used immunoSEQ multiplex PCR; TCRdb keeps in-frame clones, though not all of them. Here the sample spans roughly 150,000 clones, around nine tenths being singletons. Sequenced input: PBMCs. The receptors shown here come from a man aged 18 to 29 in good health and CMV-seropositive. Both conserved end residues are part of each CDR3. D genes are given only for firm matches. Some rows have no size entry. The others give once, few or many, or a class for an expanded clone.

CDR3nt: TGTGCCAGCTCACCAAGGACAGACTACGAGCAGTACTTC; CDR3aa: CASSPRTDYEQYF; j_gene: TRBJ2-7; v_gene: TRBV18; d_gene: NA; abundance: NA
CDR3nt: TGTGCCAGAAGCGGGAGCGGGGCGGTGGGTCAGCCCCAGCATTTT; CDR3aa: CARSGSGAVGQPQHF; j_gene: TRBJ1-5; v_gene: TRBV5-3; d_gene: NA; abundance: NA
CDR3nt: TGTGCCAGCAGCCTAGACAGGGGGCTGGGTGAGCAGTACTTC; CDR3aa: CASSLDRGLGEQYF; j_gene: TRBJ2-7; v_gene: TRBV5-4; d_gene: TRBD1; abundance: NA
CDR3nt: TGCAGCGGACAGACAGGGGGCAACACTGAAGCTTTCTTT; CDR3aa: CSGQTGGNTEAFF; j_gene: TRBJ1-1; v_gene: TRBV29-1; d_gene: TRBD1; abundance: NA
CDR3nt: TGTGCCAGCTCACCAGGGACAGGGGGTCAGAACACTGAAGCTTTCTTT; CDR3aa: CASSPGTGGQNTEAFF; j_gene: TRBJ1-1; v_gene: TRBV18; d_gene: TRBD1; abundance: NA
CDR3nt: TGTGCCACCAGCAGAGAAACAGGGTCTGGGGCCAACGTCCTGACTTTC; CDR3aa: CATSRETGSGANVLTF; j_gene: TRBJ2-6; v_gene: TRBV15; d_gene: NA; abundance: NA
CDR3nt: TGTGCCAGCAGCCATACCTCCGGACTAATGTACGAGCAGTACTTC; CDR3aa: CASSHTSGLMYEQYF; j_gene: TRBJ2-7; v_gene: TRBV14; d_gene: NA; abundance: few
CDR3nt: TGCGCCAGCAGCTTGAACAGGGGGTACGATAATGAAAAACTGTTTTTT; CDR3aa: CASSLNRGYDNEKLFF; j_gene: TRBJ1-4; v_gene: TRBV5-1; d_gene: TRBD1; abundance: NA
CDR3nt: TGTGCCAGCAGCTTAGCACTCCGTCGAGCGCTGAGCACAGATACGCAGTATTTT; CDR3aa: CASSLALRRALSTDTQYF; j_gene: TRBJ2-3; v_gene: TRBV7-6; d_gene: NA; abundance: NA
CDR3nt: TGTGCCAGCAGCCAAAGCGGGGCAGGGGACTACTATGGCTACACCTTC; CDR3aa: CASSQSGAGDYYGYTF; j_gene: TRBJ1-2; v_gene: TRBV14; d_gene: NA; abundance: NA
CDR3nt: TGCAGTGCACCGGACTTCAAGGCGCAGTATTTT; CDR3aa: CSAPDFKAQYF; j_gene: TRBJ2-3; v_gene: TRBV20-1; d_gene: NA; abundance: NA
CDR3nt: TGTGCCAGCAGCTTCCAGCGGGACAATGAGCAGTTCTTC; CDR3aa: CASSFQRDNEQFF; j_gene: TRBJ2-1; v_gene: TRBV7-9; d_gene: NA; abundance: NA
CDR3nt: TGTGCCAGCAGCGTAGGGCAGGGGGAGTACGAGCAGTACTTC; CDR3aa: CASSVGQGEYEQYF; j_gene: TRBJ2-7; v_gene: TRBV9; d_gene: TRBD1; abundance: NA
CDR3nt: TGTGCCAGCTCACCATGGGAGAGCACAGATACGCAGTATTTT; CDR3aa: CASSPWESTDTQYF; j_gene: TRBJ2-3; v_gene: TRBV18; d_gene: NA; abundance: NA
CDR3nt: TGTGCCAGCAGCCAGGACACTTGGGGGGGGGTGAACAATGAGCAGTTCTTC; CDR3aa: CASSQDTWGGVNNEQFF; j_gene: TRBJ2-1; v_gene: TRBV4-2; d_gene: TRBD2; abundance: NA
CDR3nt: TGTGCCAGCAGTACTAGCGGCTCCTCCTACAATGAGCAGTTCTTC; CDR3aa: CASSTSGSSYNEQFF; j_gene: TRBJ2-1; v_gene: TRBV28; d_gene: TRBD2; abundance: NA
CDR3nt: TGTGCCAGCAGTCTCTCCGGGACAGGAAGGCCCGAGCAGTACTTC; CDR3aa: CASSLSGTGRPEQYF; j_gene: TRBJ2-7; v_gene: TRBV27; d_gene: TRBD1; abundance: NA
CDR3nt: TGTGCCAGCAGCTTATCCGCGACTGCTAGTGAACCCCAGCATTTT; CDR3aa: CASSLSATASEPQHF; j_gene: TRBJ1-5; v_gene: TRBV7-2; d_gene: NA; abundance: NA
CDR3nt: TGTGCCAGCAGCCAAGATAGGCTCGGGGGCTATGGCTACACCTTC; CDR3aa: CASSQDRLGGYGYTF; j_gene: TRBJ1-2; v_gene: TRBV14; d_gene: NA; abundance: NA
CDR3nt: TGTGCCAGCAGTTTCCATAGGGGTAGCAATCAGCCCCAGCATTTT; CDR3aa: CASSFHRGSNQPQHF; j_gene: TRBJ1-5; v_gene: TRBV28; d_gene: NA; abundance: NA
CDR3nt: TGCGCCAGAGGTGAAGAGGAGGCAACTAATGAAAAACTGTTTTTT; CDR3aa: CARGEEEATNEKLFF; j_gene: TRBJ1-4; v_gene: TRBV5-1; d_gene: NA; abundance: NA
CDR3nt: TGTGCCAGCAGCTTTGGGCAAGGTACCTACGAGCAGTACTTC; CDR3aa: CASSFGQGTYEQYF; j_gene: TRBJ2-7; v_gene: TRBV5-4; d_gene: NA; abundance: NA
CDR3nt: TGTGCCAGCAGCGTAATAGCGGGAGGCTTCAATGAGCAGTTCTTC; CDR3aa: CASSVIAGGFNEQFF; j_gene: TRBJ2-1; v_gene: TRBV9; d_gene: TRBD2; abundance: NA
CDR3nt: TGTGCCAGCAGCCAAGATGGGACTAGCAGTTCCTACGAGCAGTACTTC; CDR3aa: CASSQDGTSSSYEQYF; j_gene: TRBJ2-7; v_gene: TRBV4-2; d_gene: TRBD2; abundance: NA
CDR3nt: TGCGCCAGCAGCTCCGGACAGGGGTCGCGGTACAATGAGCAGTTCTTC; CDR3aa: CASSSGQGSRYNEQFF; j_gene: TRBJ2-1; v_gene: TRBV5-1; d_gene: TRBD1; abundance: NA
CDR3nt: TGTGCCAGCAGCTTAGGGGGACAGGGAGTGAAAAATGAGCAGTTCTTC; CDR3aa: CASSLGGQGVKNEQFF; j_gene: TRBJ2-1; v_gene: TRBV7-9; d_gene: TRBD1; abundance: NA
CDR3nt: TGTGCCAGCAGCTTAGTTGGACTGGGACTAGCGGGAGCTGAGACCCAGTACTTC; CDR3aa: CASSLVGLGLAGAETQYF; j_gene: TRBJ2-5; v_gene: TRBV11-2; d_gene: TRBD2; abundance: NA
CDR3nt: TGCGCCAGCAGCTTAGCGGGAGATGGCCATGAGCAGTTCTTC; CDR3aa: CASSLAGDGHEQFF; j_gene: TRBJ2-1; v_gene: TRBV5-1; d_gene: TRBD2; abundance: NA
CDR3nt: TGTGCCAGCAGTTTACGGTCCTACGCTGAAGCTTTCTTT; CDR3aa: CASSLRSYAEAFF; j_gene: TRBJ1-1; v_gene: TRBV6-5; d_gene: NA; abundance: NA
CDR3nt: TGTGCCAGCAGACGAAGACTAGCGGAGAGAAATGAGCAGTTCTTC; CDR3aa: CASRRRLAERNEQFF; j_gene: TRBJ2-1; v_gene: TRBV7-2; d_gene: TRBD2; abundance: NA
CDR3nt: TGTGCCAGCAGCTTGGGACAGGGGAGCACCGGGGAGCTGTTTTTT; CDR3aa: CASSLGQGSTGELFF; j_gene: TRBJ2-2; v_gene: TRBV5-6; d_gene: TRBD1; abundance: NA
CDR3nt: TGCGCCAGCAGCCCCGGGACAGTGACAGATACGCAGTATTTT; CDR3aa: CASSPGTVTDTQYF; j_gene: TRBJ2-3; v_gene: TRBV10-1; d_gene: TRBD1; abundance: NA
CDR3nt: TGCGCCAGCAGCTTGGAACAGGGACAAGAGACCCAGTACTTC; CDR3aa: CASSLEQGQETQYF; j_gene: TRBJ2-5; v_gene: TRBV5-1; d_gene: NA; abundance: NA
CDR3nt: TGCGCCAGCAGCTTGGGGACAGGGGACAATGAGCAGTTCTTC; CDR3aa: CASSLGTGDNEQFF; j_gene: TRBJ2-1; v_gene: TRBV5-1; d_gene: TRBD1; abundance: NA
CDR3nt: TGCGCCAGCAGTCCGGGACTGCAAAAAAATGAGCAGTTCTTC; CDR3aa: CASSPGLQKNEQFF; j_gene: TRBJ2-1; v_gene: TRBV4-1; d_gene: NA; abundance: NA
CDR3nt: TGTGCCAGCAGCCACTCTAGAAACATGACCGGGGAGCTGTTTTTT; CDR3aa: CASSHSRNMTGELFF; j_gene: TRBJ2-2; v_gene: TRBV4-2; d_gene: NA; abundance: NA
CDR3nt: TGTGCCAGCACACGCGGGAGAGACTACAATGAGCAGTTCTTC; CDR3aa: CASTRGRDYNEQFF; j_gene: TRBJ2-1; v_gene: TRBV6-1; d_gene: TRBD2; abundance: NA
CDR3nt: TGTGCCAGCAGTTTAGTAGGGGATAGCAATCAGCCCCAGCATTTT; CDR3aa: CASSLVGDSNQPQHF; j_gene: TRBJ1-5; v_gene: TRBV27; d_gene: NA; abundance: NA